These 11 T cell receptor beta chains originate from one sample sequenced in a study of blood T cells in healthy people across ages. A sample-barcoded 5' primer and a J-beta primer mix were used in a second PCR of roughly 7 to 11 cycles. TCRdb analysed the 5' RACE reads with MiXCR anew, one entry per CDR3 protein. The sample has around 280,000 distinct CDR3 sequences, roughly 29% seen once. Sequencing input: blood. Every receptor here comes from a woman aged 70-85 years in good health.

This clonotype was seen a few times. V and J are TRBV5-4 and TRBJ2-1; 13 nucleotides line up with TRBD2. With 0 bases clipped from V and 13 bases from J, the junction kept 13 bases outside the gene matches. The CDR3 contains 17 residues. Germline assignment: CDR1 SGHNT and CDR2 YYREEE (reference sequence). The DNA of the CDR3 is TGTGCCAGCAGCTTGGGGGACCCCAGGACTAGCGGGAGAGACCAGTTCTTC. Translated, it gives CASSLGDPRTSGRDQFF.

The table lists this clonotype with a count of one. In DNA form, the CDR3 reads TGTGCCAGCAGCAGCGGGACAGGCCCCACAGATACGCAGTATTTT. Residues: CASSSGTGPTDTQYF. This chain links TRBV9 with TRBJ2-3; perhaps TRBD1 as D (8 bases). The CDR3 is 15 residues long. The germline V and J ends were trimmed by 4 bases and 2 bases, with 14 bases remaining between them. The germline V gene has CDR1 SGDLS and CDR2 YYNGEE.

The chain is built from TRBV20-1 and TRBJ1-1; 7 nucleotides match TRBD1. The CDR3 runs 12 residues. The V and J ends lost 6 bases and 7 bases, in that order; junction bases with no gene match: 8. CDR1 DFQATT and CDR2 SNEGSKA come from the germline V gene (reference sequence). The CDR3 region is CSAPGQRIEAFF. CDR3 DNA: TGCAGTGCCCCGGGACAGCGAATTGAAGCTTTCTTT.

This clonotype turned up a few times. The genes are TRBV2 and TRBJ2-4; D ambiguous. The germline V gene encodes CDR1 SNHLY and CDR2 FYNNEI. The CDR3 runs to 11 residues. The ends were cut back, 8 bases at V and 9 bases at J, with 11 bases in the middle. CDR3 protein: CASLVQAIQYF. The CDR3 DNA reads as TGTGCCAGCCTGGTGCAAGCCATTCAGTACTTC.

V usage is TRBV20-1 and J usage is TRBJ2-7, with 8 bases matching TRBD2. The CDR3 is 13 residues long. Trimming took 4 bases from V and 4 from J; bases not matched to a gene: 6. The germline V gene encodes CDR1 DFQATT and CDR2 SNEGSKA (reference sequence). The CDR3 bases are TGCAGTGCTAAGAGCGGGAGTGGGTACGAGCAGTACTTC. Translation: CSAKSGSGYEQYF.

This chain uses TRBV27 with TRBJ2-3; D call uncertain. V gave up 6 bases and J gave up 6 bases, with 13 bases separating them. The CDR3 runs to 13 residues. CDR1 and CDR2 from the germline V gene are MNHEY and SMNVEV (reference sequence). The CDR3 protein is CASRTIGTDTQYF. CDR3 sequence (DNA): TGTGCCAGCAGAACTATAGGAACGGATACGCAGTATTTT.

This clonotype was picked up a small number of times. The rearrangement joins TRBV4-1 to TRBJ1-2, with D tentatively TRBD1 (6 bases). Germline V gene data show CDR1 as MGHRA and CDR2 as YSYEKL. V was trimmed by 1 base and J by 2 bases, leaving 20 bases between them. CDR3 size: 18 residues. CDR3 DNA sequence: TGCGCCAGCAGCCAAGTGCGCCCTCGAGGGGGATACAACTATGGCTACACCTTC. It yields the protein CASSQVRPRGGYNYGYTF.

CDR3 DNA: TGTGCCATCCAATCACCAGGACAGCAGGGCTACACCTTC. This gives the protein CAIQSPGQQGYTF. The chain has TRBV28 and TRBJ1-2; TRBD1 is a possible D gene (6 bases). The CDR3 contains 13 residues. From germline, CDR1 is MDHEN and CDR2 SYDVKM. The V and J ends lost 10 bases and 8 bases respectively, with 20 bases between them.

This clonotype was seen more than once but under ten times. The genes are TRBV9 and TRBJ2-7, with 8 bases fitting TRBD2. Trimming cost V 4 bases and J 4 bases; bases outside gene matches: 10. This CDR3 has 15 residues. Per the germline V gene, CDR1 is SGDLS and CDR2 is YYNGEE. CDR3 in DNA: TGTGCCAGCAGCCGAGAAGCGGGAGACCGGTACGAGCAGTACTTC. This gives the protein CASSREAGDRYEQYF.

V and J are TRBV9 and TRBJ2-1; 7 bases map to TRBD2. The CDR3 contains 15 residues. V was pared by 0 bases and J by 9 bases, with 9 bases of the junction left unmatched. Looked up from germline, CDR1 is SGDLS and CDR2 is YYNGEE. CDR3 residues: CASSVAPGGSREQFF. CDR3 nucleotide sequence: TGTGCCAGCAGCGTAGCCCCCGGCGGGAGCCGTGAGCAGTTCTTC.

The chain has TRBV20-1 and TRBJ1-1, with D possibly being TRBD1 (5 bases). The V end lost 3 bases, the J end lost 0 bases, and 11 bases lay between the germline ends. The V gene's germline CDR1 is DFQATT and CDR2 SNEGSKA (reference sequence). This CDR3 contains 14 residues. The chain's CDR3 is CSARIDRLNTEAFF. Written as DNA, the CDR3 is TGCAGTGCTAGGATAGACAGATTGAACACTGAAGCTTTCTTT.